This T cell receptor (beta chain) was captured by sequencing in a study of control samples from healthy donors and cancer patients. Here immunoSEQ multiplex PCR was the method, and the copy in TCRdb shows in-frame clones only, minus some. The data hold more than 140,000 clones, with 90% to 95% observed a single time. Trimming took off 6 bases at V and 1 base at J, with 12 bases between the two ends. This CDR3 region has 14 residues. In germline, CDR1 is MNHEY, CDR2 SVGEGT. Input material: blood. The source is a man aged 40-49 years in good health. This sequence joins TRBV6-2 or TRBV6-3 and TRBJ1-1; D is possibly TRBD1 (5 bases). The CDR3 coding sequence is TGTGCCAGCAGCCGGGGACTTTCGAACACTGAAGCTTTCTTT. It encodes CASSRGLSNTEAFF.